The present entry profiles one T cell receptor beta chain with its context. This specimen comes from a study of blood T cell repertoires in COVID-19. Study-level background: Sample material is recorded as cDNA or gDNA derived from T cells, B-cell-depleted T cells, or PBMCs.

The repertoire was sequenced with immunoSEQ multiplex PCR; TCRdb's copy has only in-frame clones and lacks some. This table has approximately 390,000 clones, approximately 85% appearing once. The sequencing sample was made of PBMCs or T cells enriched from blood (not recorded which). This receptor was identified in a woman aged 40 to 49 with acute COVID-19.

In DNA form, the CDR3 reads TGTGCCAGCAGCCTTGTGGTACGGGGGGTAAACACCGGGGAGCTGTTTTTT. It yields the protein CASSLVVRGVNTGELFF. The chain carries TRBV11-2 and TRBJ2-2; 7 nucleotides match TRBD2. Germline V gene lookup returns CDR1 SGHAT and CDR2 FQNNGV. This CDR3 has 17 residues. V lost 5 bases and J lost 2; bases outside the gene matches: 11.